This entry concerns a single TCR beta chain. TCRdb's copy holds only in-frame clones and misses some; the assay was immunoSEQ multiplex PCR. Among about 290,000 clones listed, approximately 86% were seen once. Trimming removed 6 bases from V and 1 base from J, with 13 bases in between. The length of the CDR3 is 15 residues. The germline CDR1 and CDR2 sequences are MDHEN and SYDVKM. The data derive from a study of blood T cell repertoires in COVID-19. Study at large: Both acute and convalescent COVID-19 samples were obtained from the United States, Italy and Spain.

V and J are TRBV28 and TRBJ1-5; D remains unclear. This clonotype was obtained from a woman between 50 and 59 years old with active or convalescent COVID-19. Sequencing was done on a sample of peripheral blood. DNA for the CDR3: TGTGCCAGCAGAACCCCACTTGTGAGCAATCAGCCCCAGCATTTT. The encoded protein is CASRTPLVSNQPQHF.